The 8 T cell receptor beta chains below were found in one sample sequenced in a study of cytomegalovirus exposure and HLA in healthy donors (dated by TCRdb to 2017 to 2019). The library was made by the immunoSEQ multiplex PCR assay. A mixture of 60 forward primers for TCR Vbeta segments and 13 reverse primers for TCR Jbeta segments was used in the multiplex PCR. This is the immuneACCESS table as TCRdb keeps it, with only in-frame sequences that have V and J called. A part of the clones is gone; compared with another copy, unresolved V genes explain less than half, and the rest is unexplained. The sample data list 110,000 to 150,000 clones, and 84% of these were observed just once. The ten most abundant clones make up almost 2.5% of the sample. The sample consisted of PBMCs. The source is a boy younger than 10 in good health and CMV-seronegative.

The chain employs TRBV23-1 and TRBJ1-2; 7 bases align to TRBD1. TRBV23-1 is flagged as an ORF with uncertain function. V lost 0 bases, J lost 1 base, and 11 bases stayed unmatched. This CDR3 region has 18 residues. The CDR3 DNA reads as TGCGCCAGCAGTCAATCAAGACGGGACAGCCTCTATAACTATGGCTACACCTTC. Encoded protein: CASSQSRRDSLYNYGYTF.

The chain joins TRBV12-5 to TRBJ1-4; 7 bases are a match to TRBD1. The junction had 8 bases not matched to a gene; V was cut back by 0 bases and J by 4 bases. The CDR3 runs 17 residues. Germline CDR1 reads LGHNT; CDR2 reads FRNRAP. CDR3 nucleotides: TGTGCTAGTGGTTTGGTACGGGGGACAGTTTATAATGAAAAACTGTTTTTT. Protein: CASGLVRGTVYNEKLFF.

CDR3 in amino acids: CASSPRRGDTEAFF. The CDR3 nucleotides read TGTGCCAGCTCACCACGCAGGGGGGACACTGAAGCTTTCTTT. The rearrangement uses TRBV18 and TRBJ1-1; TRBD1 matches at 7 bases. CDR3 size: 14 residues. Germline CDR1 is KGHSH and CDR2 is LQKENI. Losses at the gene ends were 1 base for V and 3 bases for J; bases not matched to a gene: 2.

The chain carries TRBV6-5 and TRBJ1-2; D gene uncertain. This CDR3 region has 14 residues. The germline V gene has CDR1 MNHEY and CDR2 SVGAGI. The ends were cut back, 4 bases at V and 2 bases at J, with 11 bases in the middle. CDR3 sequence: CASSFKLLNYGYTF. The CDR3 DNA reads as TGTGCCAGCAGTTTTAAGCTCCTAAACTATGGCTACACCTTC.

The chain recombines TRBV19 with TRBJ1-1; no clear D. CDR1 is LNHDA, CDR2 SQIVND, per germline (reference sequence). The V end lost 5 bases, the J end lost 0 bases, and 13 bases lay between the germline ends. The CDR3 consists of 15 residues. The CDR3 region is CASSFELLLNTEAFF. CDR3 nucleotides: TGTGCCAGTAGTTTTGAGCTCCTATTGAACACTGAAGCTTTCTTT. Combining the CDR3 with reference TRBV19 and TRBJ1-1 gives the whole variable domain DGGITQSPKYLFRKEGQNVTLSCEQNLNHDAMYWYRQDPGQGLRLIYYSQIVNDFQKGDIAEGYSVSREKKESFPLTVTSAQKNPTAFYLCASSFELLLNTEAFFGQGTRLTVV.

The V and J genes are TRBV6-1 and TRBJ2-2, with 7 positions matching TRBD1. Germline values: CDR1 MNHNS, CDR2 SASEGT. V was pared by 6 bases and J by 1 base, with 5 bases of the junction left unmatched. The CDR3 spans 15 residues. DNA of the CDR3: TGTGCCAGCAGCCGGACAGGCCAGAACACCGGGGAGCTGTTTTTT. It yields the protein CASSRTGQNTGELFF.

This chain connects TRBV7-8 to TRBJ1-1; the match to TRBD1 covers 7 bases. Looked up from germline, CDR1 is SGHVS and CDR2 is FQNEAQ. V trimming: 0 bases; J trimming: 11 bases; junction bases outside the gene matches: 12. The CDR3 totals 15 residues. The CDR3 here is CASSLAGGDVGGAFF. The CDR3 coding sequence is TGTGCCAGCAGCTTAGCAGGGGGCGACGTTGGTGGGGCTTTCTTT.

The genes are TRBV7-9 and TRBJ2-5; maybe TRBD1 (6 bases). V lost 4 bases and J 2 bases, leaving 17 bases between the germline ends. Germline-derived CDR1 and CDR2 are SEHNR and FQNEAQ (reference sequence). The CDR3 has 16 residues. The DNA of the CDR3 is TGTGCCAGCAGCTCGCCCTTTGGGACACCTCAAGAGACCCAGTACTTC. It yields the protein CASSSPFGTPQETQYF.